Described below is a single TCR beta chain sequence and its context. These data come from a study of blood T cell repertoires in COVID-19. Overall study context: Sources were T cells, B-cell-depleted T cells, or PBMCs; the material itself was cDNA or gDNA.

Germline V gene lookup returns CDR1 MNHEY and CDR2 SVGAGI. The V segment lost 6 bases and the J segment 2 bases; nucleotides outside the gene matches: 5. There are 14 residues in the CDR3. Some clones are missing from TCRdb's copy, which holds only in-frame ones; the method was immunoSEQ multiplex PCR. Of some 320,000 clones in the sample, about 87% were seen once. Sequencing used peripheral blood. This rearrangement joins TRBV6-5 to TRBJ2-7, with 9 positions matching TRBD1. This receptor was identified in a woman younger than 45 who had recovered from COVID-19. CDR3 protein: CASRRDRVAYEQYF. CDR3 DNA sequence: TGTGCCAGCAGGCGGGACAGGGTAGCCTACGAGCAGTACTTC.